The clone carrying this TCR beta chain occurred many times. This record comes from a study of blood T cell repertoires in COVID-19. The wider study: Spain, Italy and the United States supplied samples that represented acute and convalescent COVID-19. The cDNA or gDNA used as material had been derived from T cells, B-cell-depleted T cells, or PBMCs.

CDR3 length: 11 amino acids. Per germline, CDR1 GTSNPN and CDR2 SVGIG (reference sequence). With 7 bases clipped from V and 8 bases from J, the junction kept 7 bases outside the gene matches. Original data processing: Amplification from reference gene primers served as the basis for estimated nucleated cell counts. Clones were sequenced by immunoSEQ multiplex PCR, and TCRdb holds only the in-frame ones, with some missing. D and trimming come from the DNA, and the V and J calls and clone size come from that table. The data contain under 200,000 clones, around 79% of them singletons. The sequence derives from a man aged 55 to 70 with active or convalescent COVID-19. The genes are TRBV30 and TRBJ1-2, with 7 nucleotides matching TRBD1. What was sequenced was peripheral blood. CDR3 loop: CASGRGQGYTF. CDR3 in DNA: TGTGCCTCCGGAAGGGGGCAGGGCTACACCTTC.